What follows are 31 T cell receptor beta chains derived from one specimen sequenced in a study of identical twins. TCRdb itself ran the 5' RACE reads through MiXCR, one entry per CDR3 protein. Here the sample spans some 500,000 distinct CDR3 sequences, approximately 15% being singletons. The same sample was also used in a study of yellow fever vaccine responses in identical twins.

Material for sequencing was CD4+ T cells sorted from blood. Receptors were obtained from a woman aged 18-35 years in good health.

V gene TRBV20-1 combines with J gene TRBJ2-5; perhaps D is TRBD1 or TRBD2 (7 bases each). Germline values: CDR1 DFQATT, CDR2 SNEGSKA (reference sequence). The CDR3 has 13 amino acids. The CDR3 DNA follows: TGCAGCGCAGGGGGGGGACAATCGGAGACCCAGTACTTC. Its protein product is CSAGGGQSETQYF.

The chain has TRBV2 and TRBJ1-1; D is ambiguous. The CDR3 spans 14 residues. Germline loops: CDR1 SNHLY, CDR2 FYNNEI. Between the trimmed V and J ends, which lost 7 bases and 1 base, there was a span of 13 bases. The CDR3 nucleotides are TGTGCCAGCAATCGGGAGACATCGAACACTGAAGCTTTCTTT. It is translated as CASNRETSNTEAFF.

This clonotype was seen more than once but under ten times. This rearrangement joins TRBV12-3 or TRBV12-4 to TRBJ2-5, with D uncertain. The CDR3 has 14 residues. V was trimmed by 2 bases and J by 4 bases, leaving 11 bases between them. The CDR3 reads CASSLMVQSETQYF. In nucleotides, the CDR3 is TGTGCCAGCAGTTTAATGGTTCAGTCAGAGACCCAGTACTTC.

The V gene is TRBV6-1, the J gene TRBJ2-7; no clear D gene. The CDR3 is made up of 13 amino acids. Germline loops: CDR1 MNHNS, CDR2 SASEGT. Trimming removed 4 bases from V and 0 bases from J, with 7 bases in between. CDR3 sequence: CASSVSNSYEQYF. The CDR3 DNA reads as TGTGCCAGCAGTGTGTCAAACTCCTACGAGCAGTACTTC.

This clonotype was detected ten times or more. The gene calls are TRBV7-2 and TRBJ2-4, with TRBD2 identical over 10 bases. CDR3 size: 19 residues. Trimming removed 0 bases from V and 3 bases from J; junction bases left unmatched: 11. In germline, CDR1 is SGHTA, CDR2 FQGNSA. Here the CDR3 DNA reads TGTGCCAGCAGCTTAGCAAGTCCAAACCTAGCGGGAGTCAAAAACATTCAGTACTTC. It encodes CASSLASPNLAGVKNIQYF. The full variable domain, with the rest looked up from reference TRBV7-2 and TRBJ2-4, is GAGVSQSPSNKVTEKGKDVELRCDPISGHTALYWYRQSLGQGLEFLIYFQGNSAPDKSGLPSDRFSAERTGGSVSTLTIQRTQQEDSAVYLCASSLASPNLAGVKNIQYFGAGTRLSVL.

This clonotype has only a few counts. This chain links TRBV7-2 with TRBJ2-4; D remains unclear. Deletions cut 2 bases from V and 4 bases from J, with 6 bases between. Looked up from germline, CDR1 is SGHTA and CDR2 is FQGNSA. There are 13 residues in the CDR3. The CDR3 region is CASSLTVKNIQYF. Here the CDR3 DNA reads TGTGCCAGCAGCTTAACCGTGAAAAACATTCAGTACTTC. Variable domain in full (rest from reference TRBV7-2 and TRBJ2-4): GAGVSQSPSNKVTEKGKDVELRCDPISGHTALYWYRQSLGQGLEFLIYFQGNSAPDKSGLPSDRFSAERTGGSVSTLTIQRTQQEDSAVYLCASSLTVKNIQYFGAGTRLSVL.

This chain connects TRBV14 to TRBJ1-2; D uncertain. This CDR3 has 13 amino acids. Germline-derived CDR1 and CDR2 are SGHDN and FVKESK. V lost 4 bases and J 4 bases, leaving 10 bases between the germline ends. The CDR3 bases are TGTGCCAGCAGCCCGGTGTCCGTCTATGGCTACACCTTC. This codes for CASSPVSVYGYTF.

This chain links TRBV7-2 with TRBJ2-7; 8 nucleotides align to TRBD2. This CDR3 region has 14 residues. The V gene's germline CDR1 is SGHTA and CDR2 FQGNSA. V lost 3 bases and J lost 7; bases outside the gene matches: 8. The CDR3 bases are TGTGCCAGCAGCTTCTCCGGGGGGGCCGGGGAGCAGTACTTC. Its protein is CASSFSGGAGEQYF.

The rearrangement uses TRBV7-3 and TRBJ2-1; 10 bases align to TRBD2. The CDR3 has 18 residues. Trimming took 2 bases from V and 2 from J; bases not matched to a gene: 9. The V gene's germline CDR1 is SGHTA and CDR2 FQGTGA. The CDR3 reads CASSLGSSGGLPYNEQFF. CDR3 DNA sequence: TGTGCCAGCAGCTTAGGTTCTAGCGGGGGCTTACCCTACAATGAGCAGTTCTTC.

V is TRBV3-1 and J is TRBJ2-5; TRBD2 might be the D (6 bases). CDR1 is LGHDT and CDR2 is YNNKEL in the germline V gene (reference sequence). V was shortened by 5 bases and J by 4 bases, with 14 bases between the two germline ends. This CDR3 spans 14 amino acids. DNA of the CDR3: TGTGCCAGCAGCGAAAGCGTGGGGGGAGAGACCCAGTACTTC. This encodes CASSESVGGETQYF.

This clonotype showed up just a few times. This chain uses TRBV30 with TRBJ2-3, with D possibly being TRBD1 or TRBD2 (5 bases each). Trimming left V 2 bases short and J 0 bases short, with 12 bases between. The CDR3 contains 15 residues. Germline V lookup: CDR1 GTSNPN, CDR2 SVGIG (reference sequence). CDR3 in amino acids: CAWSSDGASTDTQYF. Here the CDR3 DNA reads TGTGCCTGGAGTTCGGACGGGGCTAGCACAGATACGCAGTATTTT.

The CDR3 region is CASSLPAGGSYNEQFF. The CDR3 nucleotides are TGCGCCAGCAGCTTGCCAGCGGGGGGCTCCTACAATGAGCAGTTCTTC. The chain couples TRBV5-1 to TRBJ2-1, with 9 bases aligning to TRBD2. The CDR3 is made up of 16 amino acids. Trimming removed 1 base from V and 0 bases from J; junction bases left unmatched: 2. CDR1 is SGHRS and CDR2 is YFSETQ in the germline V gene.

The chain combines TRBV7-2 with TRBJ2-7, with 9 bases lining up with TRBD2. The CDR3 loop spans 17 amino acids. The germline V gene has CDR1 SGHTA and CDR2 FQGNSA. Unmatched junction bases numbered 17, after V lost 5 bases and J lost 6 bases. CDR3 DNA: TGTGCCAGCAGCCCGATTAACTCAGCGGGAGGATCTAGCGAGCAGTACTTC. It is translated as CASSPINSAGGSSEQYF.

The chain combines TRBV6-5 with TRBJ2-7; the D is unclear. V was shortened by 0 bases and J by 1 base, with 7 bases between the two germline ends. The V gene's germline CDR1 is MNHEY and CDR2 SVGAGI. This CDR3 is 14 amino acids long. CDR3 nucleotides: TGTGCCAGCAGTTACTCGATTTTGTCCTACGAGCAGTACTTC. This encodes CASSYSILSYEQYF.

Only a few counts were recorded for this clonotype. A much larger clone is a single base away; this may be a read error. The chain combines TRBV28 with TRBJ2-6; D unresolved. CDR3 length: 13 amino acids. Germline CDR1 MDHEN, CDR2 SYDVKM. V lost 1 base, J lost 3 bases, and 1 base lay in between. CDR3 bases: TGTGCCAGCAGTTTATATGGGGCCAACGTCCTGACTTTC. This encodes CASSLYGANVLTF. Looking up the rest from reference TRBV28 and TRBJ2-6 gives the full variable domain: DVKVTQSSRYLVKRTGEKVFLECVQDMDHENMFWYRQDPGLGLRLIYFSYDVKMKEKGDIPEGYSVSREKKERFSLILESASTNQTSMYLCASSLYGANVLTFGAGSRLTVL.

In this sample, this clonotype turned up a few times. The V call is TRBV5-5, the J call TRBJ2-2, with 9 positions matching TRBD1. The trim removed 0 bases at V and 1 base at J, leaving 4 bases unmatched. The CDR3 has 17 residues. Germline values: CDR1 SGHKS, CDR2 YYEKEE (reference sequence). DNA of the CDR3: TGTGCCAGCAGCTTGGCCCCGGGACAGGGGAACACCGGGGAGCTGTTTTTT. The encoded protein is CASSLAPGQGNTGELFF.

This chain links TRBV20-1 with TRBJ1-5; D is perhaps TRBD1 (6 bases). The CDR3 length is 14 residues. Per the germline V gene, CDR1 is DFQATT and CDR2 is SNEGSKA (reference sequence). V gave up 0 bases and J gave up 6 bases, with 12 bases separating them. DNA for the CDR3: TGCAGTGCTAGAGATGGGGGGCCGGGTCAGCCCCAGCATTTT. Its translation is CSARDGGPGQPQHF.

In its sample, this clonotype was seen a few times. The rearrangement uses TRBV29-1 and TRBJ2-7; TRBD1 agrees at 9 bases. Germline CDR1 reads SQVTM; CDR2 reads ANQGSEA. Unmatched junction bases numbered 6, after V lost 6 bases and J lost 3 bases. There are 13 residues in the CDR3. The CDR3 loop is CSVPGQGIYEQYF. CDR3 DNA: TGCAGCGTACCGGGACAGGGCATCTACGAGCAGTACTTC.

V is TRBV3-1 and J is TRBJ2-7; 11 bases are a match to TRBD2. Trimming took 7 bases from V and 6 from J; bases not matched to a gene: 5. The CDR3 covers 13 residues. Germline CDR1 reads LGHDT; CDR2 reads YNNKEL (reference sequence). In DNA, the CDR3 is TGTGCCAGCATGTCCCTAGCGGGAGGCGAGCAGTACTTC. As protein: CASMSLAGGEQYF.

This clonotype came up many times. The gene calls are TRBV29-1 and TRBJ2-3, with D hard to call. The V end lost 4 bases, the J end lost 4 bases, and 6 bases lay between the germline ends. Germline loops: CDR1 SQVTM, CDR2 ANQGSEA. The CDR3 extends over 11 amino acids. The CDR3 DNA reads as TGCAGCGTTGGATCCGCAGATACGCAGTATTTT. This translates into CSVGSADTQYF.

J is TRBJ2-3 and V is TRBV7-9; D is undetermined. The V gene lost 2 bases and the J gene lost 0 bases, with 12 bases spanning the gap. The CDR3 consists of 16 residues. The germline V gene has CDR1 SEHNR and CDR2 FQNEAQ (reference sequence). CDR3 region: CASSLLNPSSTDTQYF. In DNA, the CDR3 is TGTGCCAGCAGCTTACTGAATCCATCTAGCACAGATACGCAGTATTTT. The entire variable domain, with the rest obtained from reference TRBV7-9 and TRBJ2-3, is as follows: DTGVSQNPRHKITKRGQNVTFRCDPISEHNRLYWYRQTLGQGPEFLTYFQNEAQLEKSRLLSDRFSAERPKGSFSTLEIQRTEQGDSAMYLCASSLLNPSSTDTQYFGPGTRLTVL.

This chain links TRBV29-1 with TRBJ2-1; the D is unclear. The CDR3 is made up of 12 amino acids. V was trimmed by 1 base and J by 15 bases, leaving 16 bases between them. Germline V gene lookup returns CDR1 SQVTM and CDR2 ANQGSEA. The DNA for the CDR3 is TGCAGCGTTGAAGTTTCCCCCCTTGCTTCGTTCTTC. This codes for CSVEVSPLASFF.

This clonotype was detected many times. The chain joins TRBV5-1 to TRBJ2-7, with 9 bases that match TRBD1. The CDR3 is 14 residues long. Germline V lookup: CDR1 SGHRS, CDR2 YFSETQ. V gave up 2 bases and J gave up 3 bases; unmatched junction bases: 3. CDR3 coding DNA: TGCGCCAGCAGCTTACCGGGACAGGGCTACGAGCAGTACTTC. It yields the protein CASSLPGQGYEQYF.

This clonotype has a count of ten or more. The CDR3 coding sequence is TGCGCCAGCAGCTTGGGACTAGCTCTAACGGGTAATGAGCAGTTCTTC. It is translated as CASSLGLALTGNEQFF. This rearrangement joins TRBV5-1 to TRBJ2-1; 7 nucleotides match TRBD2. The CDR3 length is 16 residues. The V segment lost 0 bases and the J segment 7 bases; nucleotides outside the gene matches: 10. The germline V gene encodes CDR1 SGHRS and CDR2 YFSETQ.

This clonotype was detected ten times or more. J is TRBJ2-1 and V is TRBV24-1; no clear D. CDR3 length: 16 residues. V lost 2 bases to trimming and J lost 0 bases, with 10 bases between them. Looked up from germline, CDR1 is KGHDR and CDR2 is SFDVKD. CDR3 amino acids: CATSDSGVNSYNEQFF. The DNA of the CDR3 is TGTGCCACCAGTGATTCAGGAGTTAACTCCTACAATGAGCAGTTCTTC.

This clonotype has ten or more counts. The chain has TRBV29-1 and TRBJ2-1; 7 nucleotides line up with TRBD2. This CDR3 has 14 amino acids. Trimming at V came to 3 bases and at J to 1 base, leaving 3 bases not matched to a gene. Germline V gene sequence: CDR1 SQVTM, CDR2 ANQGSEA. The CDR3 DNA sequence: TGCAGCGTTGATAACGGGGGGTCCTACAATGAGCAGTTCTTC. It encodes CSVDNGGSYNEQFF.

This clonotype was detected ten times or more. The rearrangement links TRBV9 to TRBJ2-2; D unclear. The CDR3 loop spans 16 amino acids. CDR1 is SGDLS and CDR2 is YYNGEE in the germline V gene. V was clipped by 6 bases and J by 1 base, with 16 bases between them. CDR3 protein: CASNFVPGENTGELFF. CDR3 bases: TGTGCCAGCAACTTCGTACCAGGCGAGAACACCGGGGAGCTGTTTTTT.

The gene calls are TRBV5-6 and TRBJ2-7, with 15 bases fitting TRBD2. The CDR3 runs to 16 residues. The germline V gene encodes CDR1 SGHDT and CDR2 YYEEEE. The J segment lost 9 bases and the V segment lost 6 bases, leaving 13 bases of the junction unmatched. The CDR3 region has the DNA TGTGCCAGCACAAGACGACGGACTAGCGGGGGGGTCCCGCAGTACTTC. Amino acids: CASTRRRTSGGVPQYF. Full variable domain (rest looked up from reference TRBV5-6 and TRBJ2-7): DAGVTQSPTHLIKTRGQQVTLRCSPKSGHDTVSWYQQALGQGPQFIFQYYEEEERQRGNFPDRFSGHQFPNYSSELNVNALLLGDSALYLCASTRRRTSGGVPQYFGPGTRLTVT.

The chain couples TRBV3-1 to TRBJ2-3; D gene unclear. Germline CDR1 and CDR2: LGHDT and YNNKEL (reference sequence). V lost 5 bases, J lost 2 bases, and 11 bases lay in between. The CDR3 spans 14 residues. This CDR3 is CASSSSQDTDTQYF. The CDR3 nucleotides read TGTGCCAGCAGCTCATCACAAGACACAGATACGCAGTATTTT.

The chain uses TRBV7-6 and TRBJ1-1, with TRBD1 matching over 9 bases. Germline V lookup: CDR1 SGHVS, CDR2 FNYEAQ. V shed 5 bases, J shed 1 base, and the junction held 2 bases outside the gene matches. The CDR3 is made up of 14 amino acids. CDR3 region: CASSKGQGNTEAFF. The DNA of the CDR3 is TGTGCCAGCAGCAAGGGACAGGGGAACACTGAAGCTTTCTTT.

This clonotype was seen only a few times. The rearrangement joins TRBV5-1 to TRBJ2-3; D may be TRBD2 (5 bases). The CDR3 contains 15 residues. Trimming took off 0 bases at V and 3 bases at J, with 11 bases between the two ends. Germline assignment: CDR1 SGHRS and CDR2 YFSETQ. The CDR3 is CASSLAPGSTDTQYF. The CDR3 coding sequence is TGCGCCAGCAGCTTGGCTCCGGGGTCGACAGATACGCAGTATTTT.